Listed below are T cell receptor beta chains from one sample, sequenced in a study of CD8 T cells in Susac syndrome. Using its own MiXCR run on the immunoSEQ multiplex PCR reads, TCRdb lists one record per CDR3 protein. The sample has about 190,000 distinct CDR3 sequences; 85% to 95% are singletons. The source material was CD8+ T cells from PBMCs. These receptors were taken from a human donor with Susac syndrome. The conserved cysteine and the conserved F or W are not part of the CDR3 here.

ASRVRAPSSYGYT	TRBV25-1
ASSLSGVPNSNQPQH	TRBV4-1
ASSESGTGRNEQF	TRBV10-1
SVDMLDNNYGYT	TRBV29-1
ASSAGTGGDYGYT	TRBV9
ASRQTGGAGFAF	TRBV3-1
ASSFNIAGGAYEQY	TRBV11-2
ASSPGPNGPNEQY	TRBV4-1
ASSSTKGGEGNEQF	TRBV7-9
ASSARGAGLAKNIQY	TRBV12-3/TRBV12-4
ASSLVGANQPQH	TRBV5-6
ASSLDLAGVSYNEQF	TRBV7-9
ASSYTILRTEKYNEQF	TRBV6-2/TRBV6-3
ASSLFGGGIKETQY	TRBV27
ASSSPGLLGETQY	TRBV27
SVEATGTYEQY	TRBV29-1
ASSFYDIIETQY	TRBV5-6
SARDSTKAGSPSGNTIY	TRBV20-1
ASSSGTSGGREQF	TRBV12-3/TRBV12-4
AISASVGQGSTEAF	TRBV10-3
SAREGTGWTGELF	TRBV20-1
ASSFDRGNGYT	TRBV28
SARGTSTHEQF	TRBV20-1
ASSQYVQGGTEAF	TRBV4-1